This TCR beta chain was identified during a study of PD-L1 blockade in urothelial cancer. In the study overall: Anywhere from 0 to 3 prior chemotherapy regimens had been received by patients. Counts from blood samples showed a median of 141,255 T cells.

Synthetic TCR analog templates were spiked into each PCR. TCRdb's copy holds only in-frame clones and misses some; the assay was immunoSEQ multiplex PCR. The data show about 49,000 clones, nearly 90% seen once. J was trimmed by 4 bases and V by 6 bases; bases with no gene match: 4. The CDR3 covers 14 residues. Germline CDR1 MDHEN, CDR2 SYDVKM. To note about this clone: Its antigen remains unidentified.

Overall study findings and caveats: Tumor-associated clones in the blood of durable-benefit patients grew more at 3 weeks.

This material consisted of PBMCs, taken around atezolizumab (anti-PD-L1) treatment. J is TRBJ2-2 and V is TRBV28; 8 bases are shared with TRBD1. The sequence derives from a man in his sixties with urothelial cancer. Here the CDR3 DNA reads TGTGCCAGCAGGGACAGGGTTAGCACCGGGGAGCTGTTTTTT. Residues: CASRDRVSTGELFF.